The 2 T cell receptor beta chains presented below share a single source sample, sequenced in a study of blood T cells in healthy people across ages. Together with a sample-barcoded 5' primer, a J-beta primer mix was included in a second PCR lasting about 7 to 12 cycles. TCRdb fed the 5' RACE reads into MiXCR, producing one record per CDR3 protein. The table records 850,000 to 1,100,000 distinct CDR3 sequences, roughly two fifths of them present only once. Sequenced: blood. The receptor set was obtained from a young man in good health.

This chain links TRBV4-3 with TRBJ2-3, with 8 positions matching TRBD2. This CDR3 is 19 amino acids long. Per the germline V gene, CDR1 is LGHNA and CDR2 is YSLEER. With 0 bases clipped from V and 2 bases from J, the junction kept 13 bases outside the gene matches. The chain's CDR3 is CASSQDLYSGGGLTDTQYF. DNA for the CDR3: TGCGCCAGCAGCCAAGATTTGTATTCGGGGGGGGGCCTCACAGATACGCAGTATTTT.

V gene TRBV11-2 combines with J gene TRBJ2-3; 12 nucleotides align to TRBD2. The germline gives CDR1 SGHAT, CDR2 FQNNGV. CDR3 size: 16 residues. V lost 5 bases, J lost 4 bases, and 7 bases stayed unmatched. The CDR3 nucleotides are TGTGCCAGCAGCCCATCTAGCGGGGGGGGCCCAGATACGCAGTATTTT. Amino acid sequence: CASSPSSGGGPDTQYF.